The 4 T cell receptor beta chains in this list originate from one sample, sequenced in a study. TCRdb re-derived calls from the 5' RACE reads in MiXCR, one entry per CDR3 protein. The sample consists of 62,000 or so distinct CDR3 sequences, about 31% of them appearing once. Sequencing used tumor-infiltrating naive CD4+ T cells sorted from the breast tumor. Subset given: naive CD4+ T cells, CD4+CD45RA+CD25-. All receptors come from a female donor with breast cancer.

Remarks on this clonotype: At one end, the junction sequence differs from germline, possibly due to a read error. This rearrangement joins TRBV15 to TRBJ2-3; D not certain. This CDR3 is built from 15 residues. Germline V CDR1 and CDR2: LNHNV, YYDKDF (reference sequence). The CDR3 DNA reads TGTGCCACCAGCAGAGAAGTGGGCAGCACAGATACGCGGTATTTT. Its translation is CATSREVGSTDTRYF.

The chain links TRBV20-1 to TRBJ1-2; the D is unclear. Germline V CDR1 and CDR2: DFQATT, SNEGSKA (reference sequence). Trimming removed 2 bases from V and 5 bases from J, with 12 bases in between. This CDR3 region has 13 residues. DNA for the CDR3: TGCAGTGCTAGATTCCCGCCCGGGTATGGCTACACCTTC. Protein product: CSARFPPGYGYTF.

The table lists this clonotype with a few counts. The gene calls are TRBV2 and TRBJ2-5, with TRBD2 identical over 11 bases. Germline V gene sequence: CDR1 SNHLY, CDR2 FYNNEI. V lost 8 bases to trimming and J lost 5 bases; unmatched junction nucleotides: 13. The CDR3 loop spans 16 amino acids. CDR3 DNA sequence: TGTGCCAGCGCGGGACTAGCGGTCCGGGCGTGGGAGACCCAGTACTTC. Protein: CASAGLAVRAWETQYF.

This clonotype has only a few counts. V is TRBV4-2 and J is TRBJ2-3; D remains unclear. V was clipped by 4 bases and J by 2 bases, with 13 bases between them. Germline V lookup: CDR1 LGHNA, CDR2 YNFKEQ. CDR3 size: 15 residues. The DNA of the CDR3 is TGTGCCAGCAGCCCCTCTGACTCGACCACAGATACGCAGTATTTT. Translated: CASSPSDSTTDTQYF.